These 13 T cell receptor beta chains came from one sample sequenced in a study of shared clonotypes between healthy human individuals. Method: immunoSEQ multiplex PCR; TCRdb's copy keeps in-frame clones and lacks some. The repertoire includes roughly 1,000,000 clones, 78% of them detected once, and roughly 0.62% sits in the top ten. Source material: memory CD4+ T cells from PBMCs. Indicated subset: CD45RA-negative fraction. These receptors were taken from a man between 18 and 35 years old in good health. Some clones in this sample may be carry-over from other donors' samples.

This chain uses TRBV6-6 with TRBJ1-1; D call uncertain. CDR1 MNHNY and CDR2 SVGAGI come from the germline V gene (reference sequence). This CDR3 has 13 residues. V shed 9 bases and J shed 1 base, with 12 bases lying between them. The CDR3 DNA reads TGTGCCAGTAAAAGGGAGGGGAACACTGAAGCTTTCTTT. Translated: CASKREGNTEAFF.

The CDR3 nucleotides read TGTGCCAGCAGTTTATTCAGGAATCAGCCCCAGCATTTT. Residues: CASSLFRNQPQHF. The chain carries TRBV27 and TRBJ1-5; D is unclear. V lost 1 base and J 4 bases, leaving 5 bases between the germline ends. The CDR3 contains 13 residues. CDR1 is MNHEY, CDR2 SMNVEV, per germline (reference sequence).

This clone was counted once. This chain connects TRBV19 to TRBJ2-7, with D possibly being TRBD2 (5 bases). The V gene's germline CDR1 is LNHDA and CDR2 SQIVND (reference sequence). Trimming pared 6 bases from V and 3 bases from J, leaving 12 bases between. The CDR3 runs to 13 residues. This CDR3 reads CASSLARDYEQYF. The CDR3 DNA is TGTGCCAGTAGCCTTGCCCGGGACTACGAGCAGTACTTC.

This chain joins TRBV5-1 and TRBJ2-2; either TRBD1 or TRBD2 may fit D (5 bases each). Trimming stripped 0 bases from V and 1 base from J, with 10 bases between. CDR1 is SGHRS, CDR2 YFSETQ, per germline. CDR3 length equals 16 residues. The CDR3 region is CASSLVAGRNTGELFF. DNA for the CDR3: TGCGCCAGCAGCTTGGTGGCAGGGAGGAACACCGGGGAGCTGTTTTTT.

The rearrangement links TRBV5-4 to TRBJ1-1, with TRBD1 as a possible D gene (5 bases). CDR1 and CDR2 (germline): SGHNT, YYREEE (reference sequence). Trimming left V 0 bases short and J 1 base short, with 10 bases between. The CDR3 is 15 amino acids. The CDR3 DNA is TGTGCCAGCAGCTTGGGGGGGGTCGCGAACACTGAAGCTTTCTTT. Its translation is CASSLGGVANTEAFF.

This clone has a handful of counts. The V gene is TRBV2, the J gene TRBJ2-7; TRBD2 matches at 7 bases. The J segment lost 5 bases and the V segment lost 8 bases, leaving 6 bases of the junction unmatched. Germline V lookup: CDR1 SNHLY, CDR2 FYNNEI. The CDR3 totals 12 residues. This chain's CDR3 is CASGAGINEQYF. CDR3 DNA: TGTGCCAGCGGAGCGGGAATTAACGAGCAGTACTTC.

This clone was recorded a few times. The rearrangement links TRBV28 to TRBJ1-2; the D is unclear. This CDR3 has 18 residues. V was shortened by 2 bases and J by 0 bases, with 19 bases between the two germline ends. The germline gives CDR1 MDHEN, CDR2 SYDVKM. The CDR3 region is CASSLPESLNTANYGYTF. CDR3 DNA: TGTGCCAGCAGTTTACCTGAATCCCTGAATACCGCTAACTATGGCTACACCTTC.

The chain uses TRBV19 and TRBJ2-1, with 8 bases matching TRBD2. With 7 bases clipped from V and 7 bases from J, the junction kept 6 bases outside the gene matches. The CDR3 is made up of 13 amino acids. CDR1 LNHDA and CDR2 SQIVND come from the germline V gene (reference sequence). In DNA form, the CDR3 reads TGTGCCAGTAAAACTAGCGGAAGGAATGAGCAGTTCTTC. Translation gives CASKTSGRNEQFF. Together with reference TRBV19 and TRBJ2-1, the CDR3 gives the full variable domain: DGGITQSPKYLFRKEGQNVTLSCEQNLNHDAMYWYRQDPGQGLRLIYYSQIVNDFQKGDIAEGYSVSREKKESFPLTVTSAQKNPTAFYLCASKTSGRNEQFFGPGTRLTVL.

This chain connects TRBV10-3 to TRBJ2-7; D uncertain. Deletions cut 4 bases from V and 2 bases from J, with 12 bases between. Germline CDR1 is ENHRY and CDR2 is SYGVKD. CDR3 length equals 14 residues. CDR3 region: CAISASADTYEQYF. CDR3 in DNA: TGTGCCATCAGTGCGTCAGCTGACACCTACGAGCAGTACTTC.

This chain joins TRBV28 and TRBJ2-2; 12 positions match TRBD2. Per germline, CDR1 MDHEN and CDR2 SYDVKM. This CDR3 is 15 amino acids long. V was pared by 7 bases and J by 7 bases, with 7 bases of the junction left unmatched. CDR3 residues: CASTPTSGRVGELFF. CDR3 DNA: TGTGCCAGCACCCCGACTAGCGGGAGAGTCGGGGAGCTGTTTTTT.

This chain joins TRBV5-8 and TRBJ2-5; D is tentatively TRBD1 or TRBD2 (5 bases each). Trimming removed 0 bases from V and 4 bases from J, with 16 bases in between. The CDR3 runs to 16 residues. From germline, CDR1 is SGHTS and CDR2 YDEGEE. The chain's CDR3 is CASSLGDRAQAETQYF. CDR3 DNA: TGTGCCAGCAGCTTGGGGGACCGGGCCCAGGCAGAGACCCAGTACTTC.

The V and J genes are TRBV28 and TRBJ1-4; D not resolved. Germline V gene lookup returns CDR1 MDHEN and CDR2 SYDVKM. CDR3 length equals 12 residues. The V gene lost 6 bases and the J gene lost 7 bases, with 9 bases spanning the gap. CDR3 sequence reads: CASSSPVEKLFF. The CDR3 DNA reads as TGTGCCAGCAGCTCCCCGGTTGAAAAACTGTTTTTT.

The CDR3 sequence is CASRVLGTVSEQYF. The CDR3 nucleotides read TGTGCCAGCAGAGTACTCGGGACAGTATCCGAGCAGTACTTC. V is TRBV28 and J is TRBJ2-7; 7 bases agree with TRBD1. The ends lost 6 bases at V and 6 bases at J; junction bases unmatched: 11. The CDR3 is made up of 14 amino acids. From germline, CDR1 is MDHEN and CDR2 SYDVKM.